Ten or more counts support the clone carrying this TCR beta chain. The data were taken from a study of blood T cell repertoires in COVID-19. Clones were read by immunoSEQ multiplex PCR, and TCRdb kept only the in-frame ones, dropping some. Of just over 300,000 clones in the sample, approximately 89% were seen once. With 3 bases removed from V and 4 bases from J, the gap between germline ends came to 18 bases. Per germline, CDR1 LGHDT and CDR2 YNNKEL (reference sequence). The CDR3 is made up of 16 amino acids. This receptor was taken from a woman in her twenties or thirties with COVID-19, enrolled during active disease. This chain joins TRBV3-1 (or the pseudogene TRBV3-2) and TRBJ1-1; tentative D call: TRBD1 (6 bases). The sequenced material came from peripheral blood. Here the CDR3 reads CASSHWTRGLSTEAFF. CDR3 bases: TGTGCCAGCAGCCACTGGACCAGGGGTCTAAGCACTGAAGCTTTCTTT.